These T cell receptor beta chains were read from a single sample in a study of a mutant IDH1 vaccine in newly diagnosed glioma. TCRdb's table, derived via immunoSEQ multiplex PCR, lists solely in-frame clones and lacks some. The table shows roughly 21,000 clones, with around 82% occurring only once. The sequences come from PBMCs, collected from a glioma patient treated with radiotherapy, temozolomide or both. The receptors originated from a man in his forties with glioma. Both conserved end residues are part of each CDR3. A D gene is named only where the DNA matches it firmly. The size field is filled for only some rows; it gives once, few, many or a size class.

d_gene | j_gene | v_gene | abundance | CDR3nt | CDR3aa
TRBD1 | TRBJ2-6 | TRBV5-1 | NA | TGCGCCAGCAGCTTTACAGGGGCAGGGGCCAACGTCCTGACTTTC | CASSFTGAGANVLTF
TRBD1 | TRBJ2-2 | TRBV7-6 | NA | TGTGCCGGCAGCTCACAGGGGGACGGGGCCGGGGAGCTGTTTTTT | CAGSSQGDGAGELFF
TRBD1 | TRBJ2-1 | TRBV7-2 | NA | TGTGCCAGCAGCTCACCGGGACAGTACAATGAGCAGTTCTTC | CASSSPGQYNEQFF
TRBD1 | TRBJ2-2 | TRBV5-1 | NA | TGCGCCAGCACTCCGGACAGGAAGAACACCGGGGAGCTGTTTTTT | CASTPDRKNTGELFF
NA | TRBJ1-4 | TRBV5-1 | NA | TGCGCCAGCAGCTTGGATGGGGTTGGAGAAAAACTGTTTTTT | CASSLDGVGEKLFF
TRBD1 | TRBJ2-7 | TRBV7-2 | NA | TGTGCCAGCAGCAGAGGGGGCCAGGTTCACGAGCAGTACTTC | CASSRGGQVHEQYF
NA | TRBJ2-6 | TRBV7-2 | once | TGTGCCAGCAGCCGAACGGGCGGACTCTCTGGGGCCAACGTCCTGACTTTC | CASSRTGGLSGANVLTF
NA | TRBJ1-4 | TRBV5-1 | NA | TGCGCCAGCAGCTTGGTCACAACTAATGAAAAACTGTTTTTT | CASSLVTTNEKLFF
TRBD1 | TRBJ1-2 | TRBV7-2 | NA | TGTGCCAGCAGCCGGACAGGAGGCCCTTATGGCTACACCTTC | CASSRTGGPYGYTF
TRBD1 | TRBJ1-4 | TRBV19 | once | TGTGCCAGTAGTATAGGACAGGGGTATGAAAAACTGTTTTTT | CASSIGQGYEKLFF
NA | TRBJ2-5 | TRBV29-1 | NA | TGCAGCGTTGAAGATGGGGGGCAAGAGACCCAGTACTTC | CSVEDGGQETQYF
NA | TRBJ1-2 | TRBV4-1 | NA | TGCGCCAGCAGCCAAGTGAGGGACTTAAACTATGGCTACACCTTC | CASSQVRDLNYGYTF
NA | TRBJ1-2 | TRBV28 | NA | TGTGCCAGCAGTTTATTCTTGTATCGGGGGGGTAAGGGTGGCTACACCTTC | CASSLFLYRGGKGGYTF
NA | TRBJ1-1 | TRBV7-9 | NA | TGTGCCAGCAGCTTAGGTGGGTTGGGCACTGAAGCTTTCTTT | CASSLGGLGTEAFF
NA | TRBJ2-1 | TRBV4-3 | NA | TGCGCCAGCAGCCAAGTCTATTCCGGTACCGAGCAGTTCTTC | CASSQVYSGTEQFF
NA | TRBJ1-1 | TRBV7-2 | NA | TGTGCCAGCAGCTCTAGGGGGGCTGAAGCTTTCTTT | CASSSRGAEAFF
NA | TRBJ2-3 | TRBV2 | NA | TGTGCCAGCAGTGATAGGAACGCTGGGCGTTCAGATACGCAGTATTTT | CASSDRNAGRSDTQYF
NA | TRBJ2-2 | TRBV25-1 | NA | TGTGCCAGCAGTGAATATAACGGGGAGCTGTTTTTT | CASSEYNGELFF
NA | TRBJ1-1 | TRBV27 | NA | TGTGCCAGCAGTTTATCTACCATTTACACTGAAGCTTTCTTT | CASSLSTIYTEAFF
NA | TRBJ1-2 | TRBV4-2 | NA | TGTGCCAGCAGCCAAGGCAACTATGGCTACACCTTC | CASSQGNYGYTF
NA | TRBJ1-1 | TRBV30 | NA | TGTGCCTGGGAGACAGCGTGGGACACTGAAGCTTTCTTT | CAWETAWDTEAFF
NA | TRBJ2-1 | TRBV5-1 | NA | TGCGCCAGCTCTTGGGGTAGTAGCCTCCGGAACAATGAGCAGTTCTTC | CASSWGSSLRNNEQFF
TRBD1 | TRBJ2-7 | TRBV6-6 | NA | TGTGCCAGCAGAAGAACAGGGGCCTACGAGCAGTACTTC | CASRRTGAYEQYF
NA | TRBJ1-1 | TRBV2 | NA | TGTGCCAGCAAGGAACAAGGCGGGAACACTGAAGCTTTCTTT | CASKEQGGNTEAFF
TRBD2 | TRBJ2-2 | TRBV19 | NA | TGTGCCAGTAGTCCGGGACTAGCGGTCCGCACCGGGGAGCTGTTTTTT | CASSPGLAVRTGELFF
NA | TRBJ2-3 | TRBV6-5 | NA | TGTGCCAGCACCAGGGCTAATACAGATACGCAGTATTTT | CASTRANTDTQYF
NA | TRBJ2-1 | TRBV27 | NA | TGTGCCACCGGGGGCGGTAGGAGGTACAATGAGCAGTTCTTC | CATGGGRRYNEQFF
NA | TRBJ2-7 | TRBV5-6 | NA | TGTGCCAGCAGCTTAAGCTCCTACGAGCAGTACTTC | CASSLSSYEQYF
NA | TRBJ1-4 | TRBV4-3 | NA | TGCGCCAGCAGCCAAGGGGGAGGGGCTAGCGAAAAACTGTTTTTT | CASSQGGGASEKLFF
TRBD2 | TRBJ2-2 | TRBV7-9 | NA | TGTGCCAGCAGCTCCCCATTAGCGGGAGCCGGGGAGCTGTTTTTT | CASSSPLAGAGELFF
NA | TRBJ1-5 | TRBV2 | few | TGTGCCAGCAAGGTTTGGAGCAATCAGCCCCAGCATTTT | CASKVWSNQPQHF
TRBD2 | TRBJ2-3 | TRBV6-4 | few | TGTGCCAGCAGTGGACTAGCGGGGGGGCAAGATACGCAGTATTTT | CASSGLAGGQDTQYF
NA | TRBJ1-1 | TRBV27 | NA | TGTGCCAGCAGCCGCCGGGTTTTACAGGGTAACACTGAAGCTTTCTTT | CASSRRVLQGNTEAFF
TRBD1 | TRBJ2-7 | TRBV13 | NA | TGTGCCAGCAGCCGATGGGACAGGGGATTAGAGAGCTCCTACGAGCAGTACTTC | CASSRWDRGLESSYEQYF
NA | TRBJ2-7 | TRBV19 | NA | TGTGCCAGTAGTATAAGAGTAACGGCCAGGTACGAGCAGTACTTC | CASSIRVTARYEQYF
NA | TRBJ1-5 | TRBV15 | NA | TGTGCCACCAGCAGAGGCCAGGAAAGGCAGCCCCAGCATTTT | CATSRGQERQPQHF
TRBD2 | TRBJ2-1 | TRBV29-1 | NA | TGCAGCCGGGAGGGGACGGCCAACAATGAGCAGTTCTTC | CSREGTANNEQFF
NA | TRBJ1-5 | TRBV2 | NA | TGTGCCAGCAGCGAGGTAGGGGGAGGCAGAGGAGATCAGCCCCAGCATTTT | CASSEVGGGRGDQPQHF
NA | TRBJ1-4 | TRBV7-9 | NA | TGTGCCAGCAGCTCCCGAGCTCTTTCAACTAATGAAAAACTGTTTTTT | CASSSRALSTNEKLFF